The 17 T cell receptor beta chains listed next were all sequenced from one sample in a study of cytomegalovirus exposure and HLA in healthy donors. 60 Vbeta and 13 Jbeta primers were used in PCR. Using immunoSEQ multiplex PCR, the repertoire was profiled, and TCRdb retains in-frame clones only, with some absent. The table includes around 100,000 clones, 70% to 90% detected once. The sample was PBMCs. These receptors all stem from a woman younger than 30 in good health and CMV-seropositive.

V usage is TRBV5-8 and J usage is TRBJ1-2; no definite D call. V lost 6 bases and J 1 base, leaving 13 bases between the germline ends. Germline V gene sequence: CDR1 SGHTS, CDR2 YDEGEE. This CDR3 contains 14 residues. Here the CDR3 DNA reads TGTGCCAGCAACCCGGGGAGTTTTAACTATGGCTACACCTTC. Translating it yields CASNPGSFNYGYTF.

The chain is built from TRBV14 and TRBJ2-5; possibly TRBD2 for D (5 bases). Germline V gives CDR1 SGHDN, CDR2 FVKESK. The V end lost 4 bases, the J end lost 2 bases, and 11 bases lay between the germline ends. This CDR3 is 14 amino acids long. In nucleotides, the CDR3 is TGTGCCAGCAGCCGTTGGGCGGGTCAAGAGACCCAGTACTTC. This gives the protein CASSRWAGQETQYF.

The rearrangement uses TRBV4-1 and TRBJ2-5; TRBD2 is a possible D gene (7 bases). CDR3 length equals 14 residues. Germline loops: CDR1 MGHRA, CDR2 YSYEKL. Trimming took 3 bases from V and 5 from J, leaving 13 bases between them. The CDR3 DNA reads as TGCGCCAGCAGCCACAAAGGGGGGGAGGAGACCCAGTACTTC. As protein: CASSHKGGEETQYF.

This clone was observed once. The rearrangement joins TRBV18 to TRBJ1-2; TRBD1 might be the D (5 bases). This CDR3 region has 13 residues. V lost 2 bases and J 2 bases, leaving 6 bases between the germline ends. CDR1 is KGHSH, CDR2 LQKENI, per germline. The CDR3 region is CASSPRQNYGYTF. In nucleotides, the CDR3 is TGTGCCAGCTCACCAAGACAGAACTATGGCTACACCTTC. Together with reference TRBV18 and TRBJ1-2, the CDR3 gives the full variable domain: NAGVMQNPRHLVRRRGQEARLRCSPMKGHSHVYWYRQLPEEGLKFMVYLQKENIIDESGMPKERFSAEFPKEGPSILRIQQVVRGDSAAYFCASSPRQNYGYTFGSGTRLTVV.

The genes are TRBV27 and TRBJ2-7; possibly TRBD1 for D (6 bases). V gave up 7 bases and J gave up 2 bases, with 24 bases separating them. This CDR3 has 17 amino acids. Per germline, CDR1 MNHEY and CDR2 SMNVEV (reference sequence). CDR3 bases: TGTGCCAGCATGTTTTTCGGCAGACAGGACCGGACCTACGAGCAGTACTTC. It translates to CASMFFGRQDRTYEQYF.

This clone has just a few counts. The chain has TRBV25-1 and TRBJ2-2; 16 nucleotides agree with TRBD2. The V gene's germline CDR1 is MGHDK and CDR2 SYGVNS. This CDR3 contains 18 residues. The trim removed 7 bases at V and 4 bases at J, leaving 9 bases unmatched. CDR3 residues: CASTTGLAGGPGTGELFF. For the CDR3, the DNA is TGTGCCAGCACCACGGGACTAGCGGGGGGGCCTGGCACCGGGGAGCTGTTTTTT. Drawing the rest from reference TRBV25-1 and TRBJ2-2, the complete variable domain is EADIYQTPRYLVIGTGKKITLECSQTMGHDKMYWYQQDPGMELHLIHYSYGVNSTEKGDLSSESTVSRIRTEHFPLTLESARPSHTSQYLCASTTGLAGGPGTGELFFGEGSRLTVL.

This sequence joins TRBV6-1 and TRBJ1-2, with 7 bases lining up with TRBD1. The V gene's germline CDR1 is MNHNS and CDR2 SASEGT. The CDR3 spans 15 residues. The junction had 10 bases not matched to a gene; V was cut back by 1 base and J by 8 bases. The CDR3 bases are TGTGCCAGCAGTGAAGATCCAGAGGGGGCGGTAGGCTACACCTTC. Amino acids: CASSEDPEGAVGYTF.

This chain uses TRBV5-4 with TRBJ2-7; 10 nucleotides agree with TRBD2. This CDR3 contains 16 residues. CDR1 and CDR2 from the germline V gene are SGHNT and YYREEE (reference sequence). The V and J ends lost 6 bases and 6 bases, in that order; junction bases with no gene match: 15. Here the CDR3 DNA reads TGTGCCAGCAAGAGCGGGAGGGCCTCCGTTAACTCCGAGCAGTACTTC. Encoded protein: CASKSGRASVNSEQYF.

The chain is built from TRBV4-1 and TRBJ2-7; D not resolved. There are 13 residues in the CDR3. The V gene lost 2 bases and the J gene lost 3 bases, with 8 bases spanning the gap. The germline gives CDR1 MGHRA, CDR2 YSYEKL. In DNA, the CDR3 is TGCGCCAGCAGCCAACCCCTCGGCTACGAGCAGTACTTC. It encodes CASSQPLGYEQYF.

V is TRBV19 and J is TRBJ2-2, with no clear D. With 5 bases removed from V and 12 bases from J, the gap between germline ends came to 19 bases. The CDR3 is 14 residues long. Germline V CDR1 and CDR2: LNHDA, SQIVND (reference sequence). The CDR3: CASSPQVSSPKLFF. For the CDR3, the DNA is TGTGCCAGTAGTCCGCAAGTTAGCTCCCCAAAGCTGTTTTTT. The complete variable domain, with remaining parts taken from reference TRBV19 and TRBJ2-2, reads DGGITQSPKYLFRKEGQNVTLSCEQNLNHDAMYWYRQDPGQGLRLIYYSQIVNDFQKGDIAEGYSVSREKKESFPLTVTSAQKNPTAFYLCASSPQVSSPKLFFGEGSRLTVL.

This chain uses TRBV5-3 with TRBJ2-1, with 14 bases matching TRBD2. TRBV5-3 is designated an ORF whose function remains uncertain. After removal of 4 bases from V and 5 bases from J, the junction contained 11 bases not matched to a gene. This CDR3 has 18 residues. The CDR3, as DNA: TGTGCCAGAAGCCAGACTAGCGGGAGGGTATTGCCCCACAATGAGCAGTTCTTC. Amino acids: CARSQTSGRVLPHNEQFF.

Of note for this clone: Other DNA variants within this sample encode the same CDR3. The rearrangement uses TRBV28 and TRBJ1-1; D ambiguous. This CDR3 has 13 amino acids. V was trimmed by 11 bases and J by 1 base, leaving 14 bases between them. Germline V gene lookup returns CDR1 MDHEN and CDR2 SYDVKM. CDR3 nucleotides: TGTGCCTCGAGGGAGGTTCCGAACACTGAAGCTTTCTTT. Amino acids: CASREVPNTEAFF.

The CDR3 spells CASSQGSGKINEQFF. CDR3 DNA: TGTGCCAGCAGCCAAGGTAGCGGGAAGATCAATGAGCAGTTCTTC. The J gene is TRBJ2-1, the V gene TRBV4-2; 8 bases fit TRBD2. Trimming cost V 1 base and J 6 bases; bases outside gene matches: 5. Germline V gene data show CDR1 as LGHNA and CDR2 as YNFKEQ. The CDR3 loop spans 15 amino acids.

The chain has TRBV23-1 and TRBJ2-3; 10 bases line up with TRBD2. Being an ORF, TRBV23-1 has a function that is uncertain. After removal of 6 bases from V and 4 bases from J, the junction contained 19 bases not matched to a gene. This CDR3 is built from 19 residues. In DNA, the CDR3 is TGCGCCAGCAGAGGCACGGGGCTAGCGGGAGATGGGGCCCCAGATACGCAGTATTTT. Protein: CASRGTGLAGDGAPDTQYF.

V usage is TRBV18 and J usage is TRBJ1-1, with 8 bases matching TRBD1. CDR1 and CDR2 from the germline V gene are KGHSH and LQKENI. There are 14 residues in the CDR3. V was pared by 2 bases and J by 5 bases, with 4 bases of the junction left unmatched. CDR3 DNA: TGTGCCAGCTCACCAGGACAGGGACGTACTGAAGCTTTCTTT. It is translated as CASSPGQGRTEAFF.

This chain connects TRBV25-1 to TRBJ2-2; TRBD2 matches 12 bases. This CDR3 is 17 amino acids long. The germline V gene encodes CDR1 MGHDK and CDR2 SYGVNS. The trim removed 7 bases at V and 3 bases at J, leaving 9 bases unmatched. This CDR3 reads CASTSTSGSVHTGELFF. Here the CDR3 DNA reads TGTGCCAGCACCTCGACTAGCGGGAGTGTTCACACCGGGGAGCTGTTTTTT.

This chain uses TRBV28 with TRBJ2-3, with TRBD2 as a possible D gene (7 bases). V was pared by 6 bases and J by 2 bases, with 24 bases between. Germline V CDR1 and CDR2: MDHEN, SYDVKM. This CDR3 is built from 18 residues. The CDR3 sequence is CASRSRGRGAPTTDTQYF. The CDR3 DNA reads TGTGCCAGCAGGTCAAGGGGGAGGGGGGCCCCTACCACAGATACGCAGTATTTT.